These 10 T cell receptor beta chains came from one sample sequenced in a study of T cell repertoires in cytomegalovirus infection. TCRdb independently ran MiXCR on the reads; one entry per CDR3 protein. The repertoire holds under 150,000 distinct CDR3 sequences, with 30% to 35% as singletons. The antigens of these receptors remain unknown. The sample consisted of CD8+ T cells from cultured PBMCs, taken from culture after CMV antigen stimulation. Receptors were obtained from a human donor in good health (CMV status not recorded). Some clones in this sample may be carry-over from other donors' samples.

Here the CDR3 DNA reads TGTGCCAGCAGCTTCGGACGGGGGGACACTGAAGCTTTCTTT. It yields the protein CASSFGRGDTEAFF. V gene TRBV7-8 combines with J gene TRBJ1-1; a weak D match, TRBD1 (5 bases). V shed 3 bases and J shed 3 bases, with 11 bases lying between them. Germline V gene sequence: CDR1 SGHVS, CDR2 FQNEAQ. The CDR3 extends over 14 amino acids.

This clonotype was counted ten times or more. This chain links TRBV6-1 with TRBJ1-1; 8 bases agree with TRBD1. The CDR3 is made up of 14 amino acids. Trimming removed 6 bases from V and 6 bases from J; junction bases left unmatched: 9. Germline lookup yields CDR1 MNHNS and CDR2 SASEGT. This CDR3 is CASRDRQGISEAFF. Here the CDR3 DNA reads TGTGCCAGCAGGGACCGACAGGGGATCTCTGAAGCTTTCTTT.

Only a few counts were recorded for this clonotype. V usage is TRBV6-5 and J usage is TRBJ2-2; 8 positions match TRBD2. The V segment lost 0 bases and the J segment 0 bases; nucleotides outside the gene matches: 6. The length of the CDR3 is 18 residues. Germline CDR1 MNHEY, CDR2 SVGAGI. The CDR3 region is CASSYSGGGPANTGELFF. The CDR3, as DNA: TGTGCCAGCAGTTACTCTGGCGGGGGGCCAGCGAACACCGGGGAGCTGTTTTTT.

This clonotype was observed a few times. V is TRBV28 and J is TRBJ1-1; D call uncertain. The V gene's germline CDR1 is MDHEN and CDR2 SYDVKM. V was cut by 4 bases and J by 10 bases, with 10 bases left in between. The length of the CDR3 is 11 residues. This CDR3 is CASSWTRGAFF. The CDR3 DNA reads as TGTGCCAGCAGTTGGACGCGTGGAGCTTTCTTT. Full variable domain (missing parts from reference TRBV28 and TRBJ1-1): DVKVTQSSRYLVKRTGEKVFLECVQDMDHENMFWYRQDPGLGLRLIYFSYDVKMKEKGDIPEGYSVSREKKERFSLILESASTNQTSMYLCASSWTRGAFFGQGTRLTVV.

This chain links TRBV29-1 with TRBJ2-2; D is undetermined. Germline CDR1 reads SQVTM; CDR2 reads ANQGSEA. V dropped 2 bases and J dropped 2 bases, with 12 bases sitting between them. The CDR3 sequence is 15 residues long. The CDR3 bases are TGCAGCGTTGAATTGTTAGGGCAAAACACCGGGGAGCTGTTTTTT. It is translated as CSVELLGQNTGELFF.

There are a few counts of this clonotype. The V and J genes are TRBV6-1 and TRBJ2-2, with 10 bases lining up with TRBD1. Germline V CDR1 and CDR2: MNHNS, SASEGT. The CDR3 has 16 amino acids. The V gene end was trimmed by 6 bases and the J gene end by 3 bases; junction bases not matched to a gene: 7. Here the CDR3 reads CASSRGQGIDTGELFF. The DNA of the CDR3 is TGTGCCAGCAGCCGGGGACAGGGGATTGACACCGGGGAGCTGTTTTTT.

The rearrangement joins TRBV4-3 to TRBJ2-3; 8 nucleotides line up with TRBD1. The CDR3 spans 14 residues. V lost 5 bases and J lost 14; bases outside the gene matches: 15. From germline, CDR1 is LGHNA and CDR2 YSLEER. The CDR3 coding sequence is TGCGCCAGCAGCTCGGGTATGAGTACAGGGGGGCCGTATTTT. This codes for CASSSGMSTGGPYF.

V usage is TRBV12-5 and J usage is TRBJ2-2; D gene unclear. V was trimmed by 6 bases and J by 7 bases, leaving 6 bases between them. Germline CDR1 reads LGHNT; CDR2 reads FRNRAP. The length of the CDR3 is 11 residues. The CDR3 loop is CASGSGGELFF. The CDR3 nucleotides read TGTGCTAGTGGGAGTGGCGGGGAGCTGTTTTTT. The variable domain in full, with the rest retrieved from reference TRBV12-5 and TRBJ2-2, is DARVTQTPRHKVTEMGQEVTMRCQPILGHNTVFWYRQTMMQGLELLAYFRNRAPLDDSGMPKDRFSAEMPDATLATLKIQPSEPRDSAVYFCASGSGGELFFGEGSRLTVL.

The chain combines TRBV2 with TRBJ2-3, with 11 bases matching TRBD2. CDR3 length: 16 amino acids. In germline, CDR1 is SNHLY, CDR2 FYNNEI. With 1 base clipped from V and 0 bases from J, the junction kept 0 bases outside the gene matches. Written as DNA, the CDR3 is TGTGCCAGCAGTGAAGGACTAGCGGGGAGCACAGATACGCAGTATTTT. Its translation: CASSEGLAGSTDTQYF. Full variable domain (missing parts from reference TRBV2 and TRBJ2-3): EPEVTQTPSHQVTQMGQEVILRCVPISNHLYFYWYRQILGQKVEFLVSFYNNEISEKSEIFDDQFSVERPDGSNFTLKIRSTKLEDSAMYFCASSEGLAGSTDTQYFGPGTRLTVL.

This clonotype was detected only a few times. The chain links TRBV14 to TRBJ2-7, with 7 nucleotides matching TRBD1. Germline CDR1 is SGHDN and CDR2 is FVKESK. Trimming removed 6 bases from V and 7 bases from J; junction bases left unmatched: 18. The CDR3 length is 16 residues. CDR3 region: CASRHGTATSRGEQYF. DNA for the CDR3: TGTGCCAGCAGGCACGGGACAGCGACTTCCAGGGGGGAGCAGTACTTC.